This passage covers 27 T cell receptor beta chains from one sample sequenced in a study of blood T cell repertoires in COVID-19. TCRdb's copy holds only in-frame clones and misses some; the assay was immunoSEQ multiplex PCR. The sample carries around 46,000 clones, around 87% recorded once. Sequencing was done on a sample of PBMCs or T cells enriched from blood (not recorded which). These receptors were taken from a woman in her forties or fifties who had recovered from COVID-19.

This chain's CDR3 is CASSPLAGQTDTQYF. In DNA, the CDR3 is TGTGCCAGCAGTCCCCTAGCGGGTCAGACAGATACGCAGTATTTT. The rearrangement links TRBV3-1 (or the pseudogene TRBV3-2) to TRBJ2-3, with 8 bases aligning to TRBD2. CDR3 size: 15 residues. The ends lost 6 bases at V and 3 bases at J; junction bases unmatched: 8. CDR1 LGHDT and CDR2 YNNKEL come from the germline V gene (reference sequence).

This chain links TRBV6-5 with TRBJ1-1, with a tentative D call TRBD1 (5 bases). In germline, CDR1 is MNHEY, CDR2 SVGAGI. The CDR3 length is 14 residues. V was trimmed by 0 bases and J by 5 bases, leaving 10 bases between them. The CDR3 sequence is CASSYSRQGTEAFF. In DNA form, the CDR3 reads TGTGCCAGCAGTTACTCGAGGCAGGGAACTGAAGCTTTCTTT.

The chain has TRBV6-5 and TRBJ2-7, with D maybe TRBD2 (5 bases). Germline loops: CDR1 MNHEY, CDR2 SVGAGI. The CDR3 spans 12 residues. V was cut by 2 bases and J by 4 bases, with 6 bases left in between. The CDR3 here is CASSYEGYEQYF. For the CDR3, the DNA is TGTGCCAGCAGTTACGAGGGATACGAGCAGTACTTC.

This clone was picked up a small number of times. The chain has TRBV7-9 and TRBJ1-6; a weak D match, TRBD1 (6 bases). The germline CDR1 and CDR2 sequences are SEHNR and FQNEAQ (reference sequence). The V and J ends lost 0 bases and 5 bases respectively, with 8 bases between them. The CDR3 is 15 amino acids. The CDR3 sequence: CASSLAGADNSPLHF. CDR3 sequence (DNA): TGTGCCAGCAGCTTAGCGGGGGCAGATAATTCACCCCTCCACTTT.

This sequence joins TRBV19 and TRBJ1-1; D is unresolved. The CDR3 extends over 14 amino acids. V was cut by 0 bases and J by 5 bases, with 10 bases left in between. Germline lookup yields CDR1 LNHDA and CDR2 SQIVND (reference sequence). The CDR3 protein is CASSIDRSQTEAFF. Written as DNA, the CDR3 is TGTGCCAGTAGTATAGATCGAAGTCAGACTGAAGCTTTCTTT.

This chain's CDR3 is CASSFGTAPSYEQYF. CDR3 DNA: TGTGCCAGCAGTTTCGGGACTGCTCCCTCCTACGAGCAGTACTTC. This chain uses TRBV9 with TRBJ2-7, with D tentatively TRBD2 (6 bases). CDR1 and CDR2 (germline): SGDLS, YYNGEE. Trimming took off 5 bases at V and 0 bases at J, with 15 bases between the two ends. This CDR3 is built from 15 residues.

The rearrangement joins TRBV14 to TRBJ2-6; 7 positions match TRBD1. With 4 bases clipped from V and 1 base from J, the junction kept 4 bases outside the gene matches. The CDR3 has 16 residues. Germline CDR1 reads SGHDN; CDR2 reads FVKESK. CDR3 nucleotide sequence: TGTGCCAGCAGCCGACAGGGTTTTTCTGGGGCCAACGTCCTGACTTTC. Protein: CASSRQGFSGANVLTF.

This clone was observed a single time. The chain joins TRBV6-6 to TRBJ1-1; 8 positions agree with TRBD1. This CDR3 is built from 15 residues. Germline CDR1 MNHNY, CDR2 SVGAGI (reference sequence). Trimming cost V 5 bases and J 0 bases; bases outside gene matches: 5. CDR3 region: CASSHRGGVNTEAFF. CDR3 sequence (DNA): TGTGCCAGCAGTCACAGGGGGGGTGTGAACACTGAAGCTTTCTTT.

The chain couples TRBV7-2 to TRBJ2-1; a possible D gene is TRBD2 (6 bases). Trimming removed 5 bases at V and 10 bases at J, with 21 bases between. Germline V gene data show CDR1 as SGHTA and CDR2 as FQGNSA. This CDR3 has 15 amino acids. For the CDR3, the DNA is TGTGCCAGCAGCCAACCGGGACTTCCTCAATGGGAGCAGTTCTTC. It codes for CASSQPGLPQWEQFF.

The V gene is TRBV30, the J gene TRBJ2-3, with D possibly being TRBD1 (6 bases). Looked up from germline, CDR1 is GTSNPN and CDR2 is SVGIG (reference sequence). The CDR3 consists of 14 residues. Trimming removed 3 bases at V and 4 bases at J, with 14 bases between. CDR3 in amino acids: CAWSEGNRADTQYF. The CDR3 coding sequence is TGTGCCTGGAGCGAAGGGAACAGGGCAGATACGCAGTATTTT.

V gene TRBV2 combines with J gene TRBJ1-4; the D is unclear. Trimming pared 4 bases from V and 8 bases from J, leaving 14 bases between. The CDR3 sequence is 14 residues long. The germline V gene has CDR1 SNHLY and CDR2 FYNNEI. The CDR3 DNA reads TGTGCCAGCAGTGGCGGGGTCTGGAAAGAAAAACTGTTTTTT. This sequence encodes CASSGGVWKEKLFF.

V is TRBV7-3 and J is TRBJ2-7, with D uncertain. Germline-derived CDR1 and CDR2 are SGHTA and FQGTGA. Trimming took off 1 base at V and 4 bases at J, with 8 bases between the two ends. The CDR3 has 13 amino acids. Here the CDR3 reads CASSLSPGYEQYF. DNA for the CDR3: TGTGCCAGCAGCTTAAGCCCGGGTTACGAGCAGTACTTC.

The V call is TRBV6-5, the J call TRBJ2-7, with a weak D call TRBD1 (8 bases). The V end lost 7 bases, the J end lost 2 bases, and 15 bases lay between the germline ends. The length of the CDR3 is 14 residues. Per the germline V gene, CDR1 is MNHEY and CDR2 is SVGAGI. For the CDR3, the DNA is TGTGCCAGCAAGTGGACAGGGACTACCTACGAGCAGTACTTC. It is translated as CASKWTGTTYEQYF.

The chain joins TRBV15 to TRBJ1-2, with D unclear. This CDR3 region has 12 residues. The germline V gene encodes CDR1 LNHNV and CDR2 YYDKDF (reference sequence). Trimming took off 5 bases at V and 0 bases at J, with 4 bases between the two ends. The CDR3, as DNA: TGTGCCACCAGCGTCGCTAACTATGGCTACACCTTC. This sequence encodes CATSVANYGYTF.

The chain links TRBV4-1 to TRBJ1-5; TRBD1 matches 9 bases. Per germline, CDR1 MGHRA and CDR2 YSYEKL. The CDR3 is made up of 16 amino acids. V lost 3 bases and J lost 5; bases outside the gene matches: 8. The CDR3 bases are TGCGCCAGCAGCCAGACAGGGGGTCGGATGGATCAGCCCCAGCATTTT. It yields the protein CASSQTGGRMDQPQHF.

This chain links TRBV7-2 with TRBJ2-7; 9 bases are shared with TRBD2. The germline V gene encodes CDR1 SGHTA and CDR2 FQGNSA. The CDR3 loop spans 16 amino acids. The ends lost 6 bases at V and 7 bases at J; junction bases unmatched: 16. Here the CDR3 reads CASRPGTSSSRREQYF. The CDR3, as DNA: TGTGCCAGCAGACCCGGGACTAGCAGTTCACGCCGGGAGCAGTACTTC.

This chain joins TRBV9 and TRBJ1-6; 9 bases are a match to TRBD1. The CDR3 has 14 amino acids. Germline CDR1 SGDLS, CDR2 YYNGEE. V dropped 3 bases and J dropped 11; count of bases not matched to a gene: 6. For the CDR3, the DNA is TGTGCCAGCAGCGATACAGGGGGCTTTGCACCCCTCCACTTT. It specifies CASSDTGGFAPLHF.

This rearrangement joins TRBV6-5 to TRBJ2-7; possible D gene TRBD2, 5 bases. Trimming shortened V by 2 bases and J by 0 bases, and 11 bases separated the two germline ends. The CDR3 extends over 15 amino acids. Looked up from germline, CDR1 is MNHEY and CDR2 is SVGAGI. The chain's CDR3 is CASSYGLESSYEQYF. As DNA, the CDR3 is TGTGCCAGCAGTTACGGACTCGAAAGCTCCTACGAGCAGTACTTC.

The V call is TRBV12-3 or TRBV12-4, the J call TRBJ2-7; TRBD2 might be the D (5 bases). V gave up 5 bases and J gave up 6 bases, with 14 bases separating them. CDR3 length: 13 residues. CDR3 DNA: TGTGCCAGCAGTCGCGCCGAGACTACCGAGCAGTACTTC. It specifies CASSRAETTEQYF.

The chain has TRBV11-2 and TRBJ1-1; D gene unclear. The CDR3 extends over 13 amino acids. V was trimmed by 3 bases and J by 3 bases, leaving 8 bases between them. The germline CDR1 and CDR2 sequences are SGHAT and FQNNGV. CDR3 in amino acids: CASSFRSDTEAFF. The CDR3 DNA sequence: TGTGCCAGCAGCTTTCGGTCGGACACTGAAGCTTTCTTT. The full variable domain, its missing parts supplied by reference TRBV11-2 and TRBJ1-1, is EAGVAQSPRYKIIEKRQSVAFWCNPISGHATLYWYQQILGQGPKLLIQFQNNGVVDDSQLPKDRFSAERLKGVDSTLKIQPAKLEDSAVYLCASSFRSDTEAFFGQGTRLTVV.

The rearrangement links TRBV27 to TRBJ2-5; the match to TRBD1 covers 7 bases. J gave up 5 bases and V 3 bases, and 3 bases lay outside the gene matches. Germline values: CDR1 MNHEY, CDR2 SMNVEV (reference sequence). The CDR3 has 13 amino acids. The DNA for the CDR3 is TGTGCCAGCAGTTTGACAGGGTGGGAGACCCAGTACTTC. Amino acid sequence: CASSLTGWETQYF.

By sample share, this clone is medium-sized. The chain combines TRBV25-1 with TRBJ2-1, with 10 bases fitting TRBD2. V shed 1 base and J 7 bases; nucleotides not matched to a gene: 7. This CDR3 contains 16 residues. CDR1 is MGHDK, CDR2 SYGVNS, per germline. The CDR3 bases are TGTGCCAGCAGTGAATTCTCACTAGCGGGACCGAATGAGCAGTTCTTC. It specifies CASSEFSLAGPNEQFF. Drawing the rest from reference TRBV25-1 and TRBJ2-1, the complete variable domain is EADIYQTPRYLVIGTGKKITLECSQTMGHDKMYWYQQDPGMELHLIHYSYGVNSTEKGDLSSESTVSRIRTEHFPLTLESARPSHTSQYLCASSEFSLAGPNEQFFGPGTRLTVL.

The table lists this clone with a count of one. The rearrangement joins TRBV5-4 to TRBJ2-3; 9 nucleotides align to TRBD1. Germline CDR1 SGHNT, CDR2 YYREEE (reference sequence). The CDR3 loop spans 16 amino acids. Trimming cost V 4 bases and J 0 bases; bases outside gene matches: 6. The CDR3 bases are TGTGCCAGCAGCCGGACAGGGGCAACGAGCACAGATACGCAGTATTTT. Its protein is CASSRTGATSTDTQYF. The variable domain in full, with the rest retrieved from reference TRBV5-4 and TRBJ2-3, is ETGVTQSPTHLIKTRGQQVTLRCSSQSGHNTVSWYQQALGQGPQFIFQYYREEENGRGNFPPRFSGLQFPNYSSELNVNALELDDSALYLCASSRTGATSTDTQYFGPGTRLTVL.

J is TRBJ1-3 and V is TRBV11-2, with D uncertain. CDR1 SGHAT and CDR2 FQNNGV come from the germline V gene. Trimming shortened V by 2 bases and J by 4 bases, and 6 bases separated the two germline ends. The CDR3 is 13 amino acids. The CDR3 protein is CASSLIRGNTIYF. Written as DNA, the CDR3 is TGTGCCAGCAGCTTAATCAGGGGAAACACCATATATTTT.

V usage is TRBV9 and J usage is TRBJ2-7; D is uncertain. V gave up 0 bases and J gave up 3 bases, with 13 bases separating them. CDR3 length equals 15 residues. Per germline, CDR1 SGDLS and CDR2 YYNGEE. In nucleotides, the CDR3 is TGTGCCAGCAGCGTAGGGGCTTCTACCCGCTACGAGCAGTACTTC. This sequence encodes CASSVGASTRYEQYF.

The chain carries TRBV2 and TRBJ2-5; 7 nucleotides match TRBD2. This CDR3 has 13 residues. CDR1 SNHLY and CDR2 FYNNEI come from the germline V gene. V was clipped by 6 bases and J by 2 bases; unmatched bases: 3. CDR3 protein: CASSGLGQETQYF. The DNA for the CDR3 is TGTGCCAGCAGCGGACTAGGGCAAGAGACCCAGTACTTC.

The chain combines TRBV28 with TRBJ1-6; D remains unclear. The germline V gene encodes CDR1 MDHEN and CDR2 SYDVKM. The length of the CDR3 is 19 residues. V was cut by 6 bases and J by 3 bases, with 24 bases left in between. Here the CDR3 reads CASSLAGAIIDSYNSPLHF. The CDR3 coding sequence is TGTGCCAGCAGCCTAGCGGGAGCTATAATCGATAGCTATAATTCACCCCTCCACTTT.